This entry lists 21 T cell receptor beta chains sequenced from one sample in a study of T cell repertoires in cytomegalovirus infection. Each CDR3 protein gets one entry after TCRdb re-called the reads with MiXCR. The table includes about 360,000 distinct CDR3 sequences, 15% to 20% detected once. Sequenced sample: PBMCs. All receptors come from a human donor in good health (CMV status not recorded). Some clones in this sample may be carry-over from other donors' samples.

The chain has TRBV15 and TRBJ2-2, with a tentative D call TRBD1 (6 bases). Trimming took 0 bases from V and 3 from J, leaving 20 bases between them. The CDR3 consists of 19 residues. CDR1 LNHNV and CDR2 YYDKDF come from the germline V gene (reference sequence). CDR3 coding DNA: TGTGCCACCAGCAGAGATCTGGCGGCGACAGGCCTCCACACCGGGGAGCTGTTTTTT. Amino acids: CATSRDLAATGLHTGELFF.

This clonotype was observed a handful of times. The chain employs TRBV7-2 and TRBJ2-5; D unclear. Looked up from germline, CDR1 is SGHTA and CDR2 is FQGNSA. The length of the CDR3 is 13 residues. V gave up 3 bases and J gave up 1 base, with 6 bases separating them. This CDR3 is CASSFLFQETQYF. In DNA, the CDR3 is TGTGCCAGCAGCTTTCTGTTCCAAGAGACCCAGTACTTC.

This clonotype was seen a handful of times. This chain connects TRBV19 to TRBJ2-5; a possible D gene is TRBD1 (6 bases). V lost 4 bases and J 3 bases, leaving 18 bases between the germline ends. The CDR3 totals 16 residues. Germline V gene sequence: CDR1 LNHDA, CDR2 SQIVND (reference sequence). CDR3 coding DNA: TGTGCCAGTAGTACATCGCCGGGACACAAAAAAGAGACCCAGTACTTC. Translated, it gives CASSTSPGHKKETQYF.

This clonotype was seen a handful of times. The gene calls are TRBV4-2 and TRBJ2-7; 8 bases match TRBD1. V lost 2 bases to trimming and J lost 2 bases; unmatched junction nucleotides: 5. Germline V gene data show CDR1 as LGHNA and CDR2 as YNFKEQ. CDR3 length: 15 residues. This CDR3 reads CASSQTDRDAYEQYF. The CDR3 DNA reads TGTGCCAGCAGCCAAACGGACAGGGACGCCTACGAGCAGTACTTC.

This clonotype was found many times. The chain links TRBV7-2 to TRBJ2-5, with a weak D call TRBD1 (6 bases). The J call is uncertain, as TRBJ2-1 better fits the DNA end. From germline, CDR1 is SGHTA and CDR2 FQGNSA. This CDR3 has 13 residues. CDR3 coding DNA: TGTGCCAGCAGCTCCCCCGGACAGAGATCCCAGTTCTTC. Protein product: CASSSPGQRSQFF.

This clonotype appeared a few times. The rearrangement uses TRBV7-6 and TRBJ2-5, with 7 bases aligning to TRBD1. Germline V gives CDR1 SGHVS, CDR2 FNYEAQ. The V and J ends lost 1 base and 5 bases, in that order; junction bases with no gene match: 7. The CDR3 totals 15 residues. For the CDR3, the DNA is TGTGCCAGCAGCTTAGGGGGGACAGAGGGGGAGACCCAGTACTTC. Encoded protein: CASSLGGTEGETQYF.

This clonotype was counted many times. V usage is TRBV7-2 and J usage is TRBJ1-6, with a weak D call TRBD1 (5 bases). There are 16 residues in the CDR3. Germline loops: CDR1 SGHTA, CDR2 FQGNSA. V dropped 5 bases and J dropped 3 bases, with 14 bases sitting between them. The CDR3 loop reads CASSKGRRGYNSPLHF. The DNA of the CDR3 is TGTGCCAGCAGCAAAGGTCGGAGGGGCTATAATTCACCCCTCCACTTT. The full variable domain, rest sourced from reference TRBV7-2 and TRBJ1-6, is GAGVSQSPSNKVTEKGKDVELRCDPISGHTALYWYRQSLGQGLEFLIYFQGNSAPDKSGLPSDRFSAERTGGSVSTLTIQRTQQEDSAVYLCASSKGRRGYNSPLHFGNGTRLTVT.

The table lists this clonotype with a few counts. This chain links TRBV6-2 or TRBV6-3 with TRBJ2-1; maybe TRBD1 (5 bases). CDR3 length: 18 amino acids. The germline CDR1 and CDR2 sequences are MNHEY and SVGEGT. Trimming shortened V by 4 bases and J by 2 bases, and 21 bases separated the two germline ends. CDR3 nucleotide sequence: TGTGCCAGCAGTTCTATACGCCATACAGGATCCGCCTACAATGAGCAGTTCTTC. Protein: CASSSIRHTGSAYNEQFF.

The genes are TRBV28 and TRBJ2-3, with D maybe TRBD2 (6 bases). The CDR3 is 14 amino acids. CDR1 MDHEN and CDR2 SYDVKM come from the germline V gene. The V and J ends lost 5 bases and 5 bases respectively, with 14 bases between them. CDR3 nucleotide sequence: TGTGCCAGCAGTATCACTAGCTTCCGAGATACGCAGTATTTT. It is translated as CASSITSFRDTQYF.

This clonotype was seen ten or more times. V gene TRBV28 combines with J gene TRBJ1-1; D is possibly TRBD1 (6 bases). This CDR3 has 13 residues. CDR1 and CDR2 from the germline V gene are MDHEN and SYDVKM. V gave up 7 bases and J gave up 4 bases, with 13 bases separating them. CDR3 sequence: CASTGTFSTEAFF. The CDR3 region has the DNA TGTGCCAGCACCGGGACATTCAGCACTGAAGCTTTCTTT.

This clonotype has just a few counts. The J gene is TRBJ2-1, the V gene TRBV7-6, with 7 positions matching TRBD2. V lost 0 bases and J lost 1; bases outside the gene matches: 6. From germline, CDR1 is SGHVS and CDR2 FNYEAQ. The CDR3 runs 17 residues. The CDR3 loop is CASSLAGGSTSYNEQFF. The CDR3 coding sequence is TGTGCCAGCAGCTTAGCGGGCGGGAGTACTTCCTACAATGAGCAGTTCTTC.

The chain has TRBV29-1 and TRBJ2-3, with 12 positions matching TRBD2. The junction had 9 bases not matched to a gene; V was cut back by 6 bases and J by 2 bases. Germline CDR1 and CDR2: SQVTM and ANQGSEA. The CDR3 spans 16 residues. CDR3 coding DNA: TGCAGCGTCAATGGGCTAGCGGGGGGGGCCACAGATACGCAGTATTTT. This sequence encodes CSVNGLAGGATDTQYF.

A few counts support this clonotype. The gene calls are TRBV29-1 and TRBJ2-7; D is possibly TRBD2 (5 bases). The CDR3 is 13 residues long. V lost 6 bases and J 2 bases, leaving 14 bases between the germline ends. Germline-derived CDR1 and CDR2 are SQVTM and ANQGSEA. The DNA of the CDR3 is TGCAGCGTCGGGGTATTCCCGACCTACGAGCAGTACTTC. It is translated as CSVGVFPTYEQYF.

This clonotype was detected a few times. V usage is TRBV5-1 and J usage is TRBJ1-6, with D unresolved. The V end lost 1 base, the J end lost 7 bases, and 6 bases lay between the germline ends. The CDR3 totals 13 residues. The germline gives CDR1 SGHRS, CDR2 YFSETQ. The DNA for the CDR3 is TGCGCCAGCAGCTTGAGCGACAATTCACCCCTCCACTTT. It is translated as CASSLSDNSPLHF.

This clonotype was seen at least ten times. The rearrangement uses TRBV7-2 and TRBJ2-7; TRBD1 agrees at 7 bases. V gave up 1 base and J gave up 2 bases; unmatched junction bases: 5. The CDR3 contains 15 residues. Germline CDR1 reads SGHTA; CDR2 reads FQGNSA. The CDR3 region is CASSLDRGETYEQYF. Here the CDR3 DNA reads TGTGCCAGCAGCTTAGACAGGGGAGAAACCTACGAGCAGTACTTC.

The V gene is TRBV5-6, the J gene TRBJ2-7; 7 bases line up with TRBD1. Germline V gene data show CDR1 as SGHDT and CDR2 as YYEEEE. The trim removed 5 bases at V and 5 bases at J, leaving 10 bases unmatched. This CDR3 is 14 amino acids long. CDR3 sequence (DNA): TGTGCCAGCAGGCCGGACAGGTGGGCCGACGAGCAGTACTTC. This encodes CASRPDRWADEQYF.

The V call is TRBV29-1, the J call TRBJ1-1, with D perhaps TRBD1 (5 bases). V was pared by 4 bases and J by 7 bases, with 13 bases between. Germline CDR1 is SQVTM and CDR2 is ANQGSEA. CDR3 size: 12 residues. This CDR3 is CSVAVAGDEAFF. The CDR3 DNA reads TGCAGCGTTGCCGTAGCGGGGGATGAAGCTTTCTTT.

In its sample, this clonotype was seen many times. The rearrangement links TRBV27 to TRBJ2-2; D may be TRBD1 (6 bases). The V gene lost 8 bases and the J gene lost 1 base, with 14 bases spanning the gap. The V gene's germline CDR1 is MNHEY and CDR2 SMNVEV (reference sequence). The CDR3 is 15 amino acids. The CDR3 DNA sequence: TGTGCCAGCCAGAGGGGGTGGGGGAACACCGGGGAGCTGTTTTTT. It codes for CASQRGWGNTGELFF.

This chain links TRBV4-2 with TRBJ1-5; D is unclear. This CDR3 has 15 residues. The germline V gene has CDR1 LGHNA and CDR2 YNFKEQ. The V gene lost 0 bases and the J gene lost 3 bases, with 9 bases spanning the gap. In nucleotides, the CDR3 is TGTGCCAGCAGCCAAGATGGCACATTCAATCAGCCCCAGCATTTT. Its translation is CASSQDGTFNQPQHF.

In its sample, this clonotype was seen a few times. The chain recombines TRBV11-2 with TRBJ1-6; TRBD1 matches 10 bases. The CDR3 spans 15 residues. The V and J ends lost 5 bases and 8 bases, in that order; junction bases with no gene match: 6. CDR1 and CDR2 (germline): SGHAT, FQNNGV. CDR3 residues: CASSHVTGGHSPLHF. CDR3 bases: TGTGCCAGCAGCCACGTGACAGGGGGCCATTCACCCCTCCACTTT.

This clonotype was observed at least ten times. V usage is TRBV12-3 or TRBV12-4 and J usage is TRBJ1-2; TRBD1 is a possible D gene (5 bases). CDR3 length: 13 residues. V was shortened by 10 bases and J by 5 bases, with 17 bases between the two germline ends. The CDR3 reads CATLPRESYGYTF. CDR3 DNA: TGTGCCACCCTTCCCAGGGAATCTTATGGCTACACCTTC.